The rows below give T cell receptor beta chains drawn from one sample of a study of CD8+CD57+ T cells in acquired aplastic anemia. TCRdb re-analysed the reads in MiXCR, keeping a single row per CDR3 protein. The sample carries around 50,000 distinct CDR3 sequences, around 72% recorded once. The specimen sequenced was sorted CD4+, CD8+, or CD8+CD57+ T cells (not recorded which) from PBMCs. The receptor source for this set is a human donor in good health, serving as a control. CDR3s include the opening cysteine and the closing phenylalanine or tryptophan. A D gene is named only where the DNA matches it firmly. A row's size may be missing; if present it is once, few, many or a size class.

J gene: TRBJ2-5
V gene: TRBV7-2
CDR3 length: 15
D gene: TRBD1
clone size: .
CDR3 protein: CASSNGQGSQETQYF
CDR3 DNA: TGTGCCAGCAGCAATGGACAGGGGTCTCAAGAGACCCAGTACTTC

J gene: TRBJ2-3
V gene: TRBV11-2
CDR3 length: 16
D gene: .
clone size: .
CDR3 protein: CASSPRQGGSTDTQYF
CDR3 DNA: TGTGCCAGCAGCCCGCGACAGGGAGGGAGCACAGATACGCAGTATTTT

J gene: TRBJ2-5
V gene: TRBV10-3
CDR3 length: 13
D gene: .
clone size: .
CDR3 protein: CAISTGFQETQYF
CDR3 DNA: TGTGCCATCAGTACAGGGTTCCAAGAGACCCAGTACTTC

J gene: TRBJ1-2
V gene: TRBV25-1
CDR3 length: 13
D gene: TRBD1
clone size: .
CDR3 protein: CASSELGQVGYTF
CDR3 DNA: TGTGCCAGCAGTGAACTTGGACAGGTTGGCTACACCTTC

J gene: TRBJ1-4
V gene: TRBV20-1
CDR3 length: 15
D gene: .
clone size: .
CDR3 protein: CSARDLARGDEKLFF
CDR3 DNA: TGCAGTGCTAGAGATCTAGCCCGGGGGGATGAAAAACTGTTTTTT

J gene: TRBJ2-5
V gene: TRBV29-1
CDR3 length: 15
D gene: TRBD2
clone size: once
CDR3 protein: CSVEFGSSGGETQYF
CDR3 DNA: TGCAGCGTTGAATTTGGGTCTAGCGGGGGAGAGACCCAGTACTTC

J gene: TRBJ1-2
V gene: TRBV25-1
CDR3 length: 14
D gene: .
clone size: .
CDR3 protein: CASSELGGFDGYTF
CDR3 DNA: TGTGCCAGCAGTGAACTGGGGGGTTTCGATGGCTACACCTTC

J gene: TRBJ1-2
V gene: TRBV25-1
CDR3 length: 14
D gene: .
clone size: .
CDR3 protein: CASSEGFVRDGYTF
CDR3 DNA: TGTGCCAGCAGTGAAGGTTTTGTCAGGGATGGCTACACCTTC

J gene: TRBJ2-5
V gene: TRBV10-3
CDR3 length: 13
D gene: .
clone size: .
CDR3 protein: CAISATPGETQYF
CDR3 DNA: TGTGCCATCAGTGCAACCCCCGGGGAGACCCAGTACTTC

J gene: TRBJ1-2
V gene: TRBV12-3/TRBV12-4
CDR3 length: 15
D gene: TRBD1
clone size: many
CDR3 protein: CASSSQTGADYGYTF
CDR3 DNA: TGTGCCAGCAGTTCGCAGACAGGGGCGGACTATGGCTACACCTTC

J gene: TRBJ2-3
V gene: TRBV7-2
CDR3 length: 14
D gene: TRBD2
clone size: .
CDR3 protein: CASSFGLATDTQYF
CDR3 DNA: TGTGCCAGCAGCTTTGGACTAGCCACAGATACGCAGTACTTT

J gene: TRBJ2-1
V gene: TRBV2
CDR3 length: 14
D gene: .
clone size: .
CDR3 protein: CASSATLRNNEQFF
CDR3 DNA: TGTGCCAGCAGTGCTACTCTCCGAAACAATGAGCAGTTCTTC

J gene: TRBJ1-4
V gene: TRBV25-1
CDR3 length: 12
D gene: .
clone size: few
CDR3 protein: CASSGINEKLFF
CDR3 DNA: TGTGCCAGCAGCGGGATCAATGAAAAACTGTTTTTT

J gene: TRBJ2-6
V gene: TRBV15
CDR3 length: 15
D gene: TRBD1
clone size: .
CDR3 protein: CATGRDRAGANVLTF
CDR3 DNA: TGTGCCACCGGCAGAGACAGGGCTGGGGCCAACGTCCTGACTTTC

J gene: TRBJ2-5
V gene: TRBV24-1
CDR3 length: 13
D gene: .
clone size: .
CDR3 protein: CATSDRYQETQYF
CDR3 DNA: TGTGCCACCAGTGACCGATACCAAGAGACCCAGTACTTC

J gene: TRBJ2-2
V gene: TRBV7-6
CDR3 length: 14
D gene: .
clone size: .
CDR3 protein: CASSSGVRPGELFF
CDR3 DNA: TGTGCCAGCAGCTCCGGAGTGAGACCCGGGGAGCTGTTTTTT

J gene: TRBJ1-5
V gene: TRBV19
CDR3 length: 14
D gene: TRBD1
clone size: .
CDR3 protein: CASSGTAYNQPQHF
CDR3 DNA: TGTGCCAGTAGTGGGACAGCCTACAATCAGCCCCAGCATTTT

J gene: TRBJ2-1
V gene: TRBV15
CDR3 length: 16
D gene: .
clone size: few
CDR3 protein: CATSRVTGPGYNEQFF
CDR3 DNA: TGTGCCACCAGCAGAGTGACAGGCCCGGGCTACAATGAGCAGTTCTTC

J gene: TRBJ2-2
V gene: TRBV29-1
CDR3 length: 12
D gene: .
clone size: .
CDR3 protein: CSGHLNTGELFF
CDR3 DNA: TGCAGCGGACACTTAAACACCGGGGAGCTGTTTTTT

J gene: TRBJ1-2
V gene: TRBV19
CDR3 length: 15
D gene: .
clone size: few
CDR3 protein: CASSIDRVGWNGYTF
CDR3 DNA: TGTGCCAGTAGTATAGATCGTGTGGGATGGAATGGCTACACCTTC

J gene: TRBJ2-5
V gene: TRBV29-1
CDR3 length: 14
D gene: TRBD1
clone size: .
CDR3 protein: CSVEGTGFQETQYF
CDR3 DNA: TGCAGCGTTGAAGGGACAGGGTTCCAAGAGACCCAGTACTTC

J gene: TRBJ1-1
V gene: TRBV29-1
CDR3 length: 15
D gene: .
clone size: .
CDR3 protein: CSVAGSPRGNTEAFF
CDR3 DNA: TGCAGCGTTGCGGGGTCACCCCGAGGGAACACTGAAGCTTTCTTT

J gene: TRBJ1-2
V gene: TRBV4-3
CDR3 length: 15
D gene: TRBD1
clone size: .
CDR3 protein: CASSQEAGGSYGYTF
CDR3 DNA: TGCGCCAGCAGCCAAGAAGCAGGGGGTAGCTATGGCTACACCTTC

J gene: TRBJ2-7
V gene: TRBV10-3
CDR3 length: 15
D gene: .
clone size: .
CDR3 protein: CAISESIGARHEQYF
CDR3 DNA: TGTGCCATCAGTGAGTCGATCGGGGCGAGGCACGAGCAGTACTTC

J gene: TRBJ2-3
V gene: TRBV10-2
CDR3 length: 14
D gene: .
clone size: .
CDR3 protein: CASSDWGNADTQYF
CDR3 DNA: TGCGCCAGCAGTGACTGGGGCAACGCAGATACGCAGTATTTT

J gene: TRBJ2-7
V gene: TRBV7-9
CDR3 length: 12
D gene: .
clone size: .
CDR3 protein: CAGSEGPYEQYF
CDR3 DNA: TGTGCCGGCAGCGAGGGCCCATACGAGCAGTACTTC

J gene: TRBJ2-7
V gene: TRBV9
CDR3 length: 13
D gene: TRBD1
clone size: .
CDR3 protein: CVSSAQGAYEQYF
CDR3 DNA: TGTGTCAGCAGCGCTCAGGGGGCTTACGAGCAGTACTTC

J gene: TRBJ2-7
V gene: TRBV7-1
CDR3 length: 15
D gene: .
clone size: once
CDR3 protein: CASSAGQGASYEQYF
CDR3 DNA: TGTGCCAGCAGCGCAGGACAAGGGGCCTCCTACGAGCAGTACTTC

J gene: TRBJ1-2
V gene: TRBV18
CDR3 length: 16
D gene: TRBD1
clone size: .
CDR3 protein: CASSPGTGGANYGYTF
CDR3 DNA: TGTGCCAGCTCACCCGGGACAGGGGGAGCTAACTATGGCTACACCTTC

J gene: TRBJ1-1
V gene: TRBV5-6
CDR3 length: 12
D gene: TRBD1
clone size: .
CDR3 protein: CASSIGQGRAFF
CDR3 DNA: TGTGCCAGCAGCATTGGACAGGGTAGGGCTTTCTTT

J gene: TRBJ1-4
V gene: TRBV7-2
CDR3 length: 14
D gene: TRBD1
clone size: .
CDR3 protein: CASSEETGYEKLFF
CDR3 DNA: TGTGCCAGCAGCGAGGAGACAGGGTACGAAAAACTGTTTTTT

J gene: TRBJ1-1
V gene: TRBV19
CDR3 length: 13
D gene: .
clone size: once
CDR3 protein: CASRDSLVPEAFF
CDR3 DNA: TGTGCCAGTAGGGACAGTCTGGTCCCTGAAGCTTTCTTT

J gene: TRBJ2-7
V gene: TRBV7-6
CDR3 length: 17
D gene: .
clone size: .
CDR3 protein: CASSSLIRGERSYEQYF
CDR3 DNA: TGTGCCAGCAGCTCACTGATCCGAGGGGAGCGGTCCTACGAGCAGTACTTC

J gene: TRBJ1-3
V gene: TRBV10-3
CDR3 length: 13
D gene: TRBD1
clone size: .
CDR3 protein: CAITGGAGNTIYF
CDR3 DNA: TGTGCCATCACAGGGGGCGCTGGAAACACCATATATTTT

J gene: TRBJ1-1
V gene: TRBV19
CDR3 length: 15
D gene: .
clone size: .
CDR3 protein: CAGNLFLGPNTEAFF
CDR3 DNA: TGTGCCGGTAACCTCTTCCTGGGGCCGAACACTGAAGCTTTCTTT

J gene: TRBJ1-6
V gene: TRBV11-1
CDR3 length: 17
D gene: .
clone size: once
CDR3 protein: CASSLEFRSVGNSPLHF
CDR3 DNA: TGTGCCAGCAGTTTAGAGTTCCGATCAGTAGGGAATTCACCCCTCCACTTT

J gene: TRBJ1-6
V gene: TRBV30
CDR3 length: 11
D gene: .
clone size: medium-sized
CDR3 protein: CACTDNSPLHF
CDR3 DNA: TGTGCCTGCACTGATAATTCACCCCTCCACTTT

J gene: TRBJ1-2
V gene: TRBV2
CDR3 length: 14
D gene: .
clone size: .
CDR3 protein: CATSHRGPAEGYTF
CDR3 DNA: TGTGCCACCTCACACCGAGGTCCCGCGGAGGGCTACACCTTC

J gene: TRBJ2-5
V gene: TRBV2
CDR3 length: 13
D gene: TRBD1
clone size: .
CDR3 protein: CATSGDRGETQYF
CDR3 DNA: TGTGCCACCTCGGGGGACAGGGGGGAGACCCAGTACTTC

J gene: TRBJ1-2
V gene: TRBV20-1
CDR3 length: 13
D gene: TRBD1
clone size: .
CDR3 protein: CSARGGQGYGYTF
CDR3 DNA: TGCAGTGCTAGAGGTGGACAGGGCTATGGCTACACCTTC